A selection of T cell receptor beta chains follows, all from one sample in a study of blood T cell repertoires in COVID-19. Using immunoSEQ multiplex PCR, the repertoire was profiled, and TCRdb retains in-frame clones only, with some absent. This table holds over 200,000 clones, approximately 89% found once. Sequenced material: PBMCs or T cells enriched from blood (not recorded which). These receptor sequences come from a woman in her twenties or thirties with acute COVID-19. CDR3s include the opening cysteine and the closing phenylalanine or tryptophan. A D gene is named only where the DNA matches it firmly. Some rows mark clone size as missing; the rest say once, few, many or name a class of expanded clone.

once,TRBJ2-2,TRBV5-4,TRBD1,TGTGCCAGCAGTTATGACAGGGGTGGCGGGGAGCTGTTTTTT,CASSYDRGGGELFF
NA,TRBJ1-1,TRBV5-6,NA,TGTGCCAGCAGCTTGGTCGGGGGGTACGTTGAAGCTTTCTTT,CASSLVGGYVEAFF
few,TRBJ1-6,TRBV7-2,TRBD1,TGTGCCAGCAGCTTTGAACAGGGGAATTCACCCCTCCACTTT,CASSFEQGNSPLHF
NA,TRBJ2-1,TRBV10-1,NA,TGCGCCAGCAGTGAAGGCGGGCGCTCCTACAATGAGCAGTTCTTC,CASSEGGRSYNEQFF
NA,TRBJ2-1,TRBV5-6,TRBD2,TGTGCCAGCAGCCCCCGGGAGGGATTAATTAATGAGCAGTTCTTC,CASSPREGLINEQFF
NA,TRBJ1-1,TRBV19,NA,TGTGCCAGTAGTCTACAGCTGAACACTGAAGCTTTCTTT,CASSLQLNTEAFF
NA,TRBJ2-5,TRBV15,NA,TGTGCCACCAGCAGACTACGTGAGACCCAGTACTTC,CATSRLRETQYF
NA,TRBJ1-2,TRBV9,TRBD1,TGTGCCAGCAGCGTAGACGTGGTGAGAGAAGGGACAGATAACTATGGCTACACCTTC,CASSVDVVREGTDNYGYTF
NA,TRBJ2-3,TRBV4-3,NA,TGCGCCAGCAGCCAAGATTACGCGGGCTCAGATACGCAGTATTTT,CASSQDYAGSDTQYF
NA,TRBJ1-6,TRBV4-1,NA,TGCGCCAGCAGCCAAGTGGGCAGCTCCTATAATTCACCCCTCCACTTT,CASSQVGSSYNSPLHF
NA,TRBJ2-1,TRBV7-9,TRBD1,TGTGCCAGCAGCACGGGACAGAACAATGAGCAGTTCTTC,CASSTGQNNEQFF
NA,TRBJ2-7,TRBV5-1,NA,TGCGCCAGCACCGGGACAAACTCCTACGAGCAGTACTTC,CASTGTNSYEQYF
NA,TRBJ2-7,TRBV6-2/TRBV6-3,TRBD1,TGTGCCAGCAGTGACAGGGTCTACGAGCAGTACTTC,CASSDRVYEQYF
few,TRBJ1-1,TRBV9,NA,TGTGCCAGCAGCGTAGTGGGGGCGGCGAACACTGAAGCTTTCTTT,CASSVVGAANTEAFF
NA,TRBJ1-2,TRBV6-5,TRBD1,TGTGCCAGCAACAACGGGCAGGGGGCCGGCTACACCTTC,CASNNGQGAGYTF
few,TRBJ1-6,TRBV28,NA,TGTGCCAGCAGTTTAGCGGACAGCTCCTATAATTCACCCCTCCACTTT,CASSLADSSYNSPLHF
NA,TRBJ1-1,TRBV5-5,NA,TGTGCCAGCAGCGACGACAGGATCTCGTTACAAGCTTTCTTT,CASSDDRISLQAFF
once,TRBJ2-7,TRBV11-2,TRBD1,TGTGCCAGCAGCTCCATAGGACAGGACCCATGGTACGAGCAGTACTTC,CASSSIGQDPWYEQYF